A single sample gave rise to the 7 T cell receptor beta chains below, sequenced in a study of cytomegalovirus exposure and HLA in healthy donors (dated by TCRdb to 2016 to 2017). To prepare the library, the immunoSEQ multiplex PCR assay was applied. For the multiplex PCR, a mixture combining 60 forward primers for TCR Vbeta segments and 13 reverse primers for TCR Jbeta segments was used. TCRdb mirrors the immuneACCESS table, restricted to in-frame sequences. Some clones are absent from its copies; in checked studies, under half trace to an unresolved V gene, and the reason for the others is unknown. For this sample there are around 170,000 clones; less than 90% appear just once. Of the sample, 0.35% to 0.45% is held by the ten largest clones. Sequencing input: PBMCs. Every receptor here comes from a boy aged 2 to 9 in good health and CMV-seronegative.

The CDR3, as DNA: TGTGCCATCAGTGAGTCGCTAGGACAGTTGAGCTCTGGAAACACCATATATTTT. Encoded protein: CAISESLGQLSSGNTIYF. The chain carries TRBV10-3 and TRBJ1-3; the D gene is possibly TRBD1 (6 bases). The CDR3 has 18 residues. Germline lookup yields CDR1 ENHRY and CDR2 SYGVKD. V was trimmed by 0 bases and J by 0 bases, leaving 15 bases between them.

The chain couples TRBV7-8 to TRBJ2-3, with 9 bases fitting TRBD1. V gave up 1 base and J gave up 4 bases; unmatched junction bases: 9. Germline V gene lookup returns CDR1 SGHVS and CDR2 FQNEAQ. This CDR3 has 17 residues. Here the CDR3 DNA reads TGTGCCAGCAGCTTAGGCATAGGACAGGGGCTGGCAGATACGCAGTATTTT. Amino acids: CASSLGIGQGLADTQYF.

With respect to this clone: Its ends do not fully match the called genes, so a read error is possible. CDR3 nucleotides: TGTGCCAGCTTACCAGGACAGTTTGGGGACATGAACACTGAAGCTTTCTTT. Its protein is CASLPGQFGDMNTEAFF. The chain couples TRBV18 to TRBJ1-1, with D possibly TRBD1 on 6 matching bases. The CDR3 runs 17 residues. CDR1 is KGHSH, CDR2 LQKENI, per germline.

This clone occurred a few times. The chain has TRBV5-6 and TRBJ1-1; D unresolved. This CDR3 is built from 13 residues. Looked up from germline, CDR1 is SGHDT and CDR2 is YYEEEE. V shed 2 bases and J shed 5 bases, with 10 bases lying between them. CDR3: CASSFFEGTEAFF. In DNA, the CDR3 is TGTGCCAGCAGCTTTTTTGAGGGTACTGAAGCTTTCTTT.

V and J are TRBV5-1 and TRBJ1-1; weak D call: TRBD1 (6 bases). V was trimmed by 3 bases and J by 4 bases, leaving 13 bases between them. Germline CDR1 and CDR2: SGHRS and YFSETQ. There are 14 residues in the CDR3. CDR3 nucleotides: TGCGCCAGCAGCTCCTCTTCCAGGGGCACTGAAGCTTTCTTT. This encodes CASSSSSRGTEAFF.

This clone was found once. The V call is TRBV5-1, the J call TRBJ2-5; 7 nucleotides line up with TRBD1. The assigned J gene may be wrong: the sequence end matches TRBJ2-7 better. Germline lookup yields CDR1 SGHRS and CDR2 YFSETQ. The CDR3 consists of 15 residues. CDR3 in DNA: TGCGCCAGCAGCCCAAGACAGGGCCTCTCCTACGAGCAGTACTTC. Its translation: CASSPRQGLSYEQYF.

The chain carries TRBV5-6 and TRBJ2-1, with a weak D call TRBD1 (5 bases). Trimming removed 0 bases from V and 8 bases from J, with 9 bases in between. CDR3 length equals 13 residues. Germline CDR1 is SGHDT and CDR2 is YYEEEE. The CDR3 loop is CASSLGPGYEQFF. The CDR3 DNA sequence: TGTGCCAGCAGCTTGGGCCCAGGGTATGAGCAGTTCTTC. The whole variable domain, remainder taken from reference TRBV5-6 and TRBJ2-1, is DAGVTQSPTHLIKTRGQQVTLRCSPKSGHDTVSWYQQALGQGPQFIFQYYEEEERQRGNFPDRFSGHQFPNYSSELNVNALLLGDSALYLCASSLGPGYEQFFGPGTRLTVL.